This T cell receptor (beta chain) was recorded in a study of OX40 agonist ivuxolimab in advanced cancers. Study overall: Patients undergoing dose escalation presented with hepatocellular carcinoma, melanoma, renal cell or head and neck cancer. Three patients, one with hepatocellular carcinoma and two with cutaneous melanoma, achieved partial responses. Study-level results: At 0.1 to 3.0 mg/kg and by week 6, clonal expansion occurred in CD4+ and CD8+ blood T cells. Those patients achieving a partial response at 0.1-3.0 mg/kg showed among the lowest clonal expansion.

TCRdb's table, derived via immunoSEQ multiplex PCR, lists solely in-frame clones and lacks some. Of under 75,000 clones in the sample, 85% to 90% were seen once. As to this clone: The antigen is unknown.

This receptor was identified in an adult with an advanced solid tumor such as melanoma, head and neck, liver or kidney cancer. The sequences come from CD4+ or CD8+ T cells sorted from blood, collected in a trial of the OX40 agonist ivuxolimab.

CDR3 region: CAGSRASHMNTEAFF. CDR3 DNA: TGTGCCGGGTCACGGGCCAGCCATATGAACACTGAAGCTTTCTTT. V usage is TRBV6-1 and J usage is TRBJ1-1; D not resolved. V gave up 11 bases and J gave up 0 bases, with 19 bases separating them. The germline V gene encodes CDR1 MNHNS and CDR2 SASEGT. The CDR3 totals 15 residues.